One TCR beta chain is described in this entry. These data are taken from a study of T cell clonotyping in hematopoietic cell transplantation. The CDR3 extends over 12 amino acids. Trimming stripped 10 bases from V and 2 bases from J, with 11 bases between. Germline V gene lookup returns CDR1 ENHRY and CDR2 SYGVKD. As to time point: recipient sample about 28 days before transplant, after cytoreduction. Measured with immunoSEQ multiplex PCR; TCRdb has only the in-frame clones, and not every one. Of 2,000 or so clones detected, around 93% appear once; the ten largest clones hold roughly 2.7%. This receptor was taken from a woman between 50 and 59 years old with acute myeloid leukemia. Some clones in this sample may be carry-over from other donors' samples. Material: peripheral blood mononuclear cells, obtained before stem cell transplant. J is TRBJ1-2 and V is TRBV10-3; perhaps TRBD1 as D (5 bases). CDR3 region: CATEAGNYGYTF. The CDR3 bases are TGTGCCACCGAGGCAGGGAACTATGGCTACACCTTC.